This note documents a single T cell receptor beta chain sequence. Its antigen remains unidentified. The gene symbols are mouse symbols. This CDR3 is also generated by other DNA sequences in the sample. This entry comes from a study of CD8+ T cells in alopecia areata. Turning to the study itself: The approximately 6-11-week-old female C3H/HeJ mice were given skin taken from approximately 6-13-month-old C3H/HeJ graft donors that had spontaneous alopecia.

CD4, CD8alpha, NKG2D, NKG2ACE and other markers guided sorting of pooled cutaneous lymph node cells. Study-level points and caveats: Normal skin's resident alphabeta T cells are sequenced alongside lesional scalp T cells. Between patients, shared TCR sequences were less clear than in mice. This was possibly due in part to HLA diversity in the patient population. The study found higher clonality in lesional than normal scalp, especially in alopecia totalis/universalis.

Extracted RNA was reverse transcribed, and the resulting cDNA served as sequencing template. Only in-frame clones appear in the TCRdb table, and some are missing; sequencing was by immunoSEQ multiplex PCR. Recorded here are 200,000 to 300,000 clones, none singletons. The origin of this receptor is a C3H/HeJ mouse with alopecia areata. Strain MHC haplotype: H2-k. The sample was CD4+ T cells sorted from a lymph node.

CDR3 sequence reads: CASSQDLGSAETLYF. The sequenced CDR3 bases are TGTGCCAGCAGCCAAGACCTGGGTAGTGCAGAA. The chain couples TRBV5 to TRBJ2-3; D may be TRBD2 (5 bases). Read sequence stops 4 residues before the CDR3 end, and the germline J gene provides the missing end. The germline V and J ends were trimmed by 0 bases and 0 bases, with 7 bases remaining between them. The CDR3 runs 15 residues. The germline gives CDR1 LGHNA, CDR2 YNLKQL (reference sequence).